This T cell receptor (beta chain) is from a study of graft-versus-host responses after intestinal transplantation (dated by TCRdb to about 2021). Regarding the study in general: Multivisceral, liver-intestinal, or isolated intestinal transplants were received by the recipients. Every recipient was given anti-thymocyte globulin induction, then maintenance tacrolimus and steroids for 2 to 3 years. After intestinal transplantation, graft-versus-host and host-versus-graft alloreactive T cell clones in the graft, circulation and bone marrow were tracked using bulk TCR-beta CDR3 sequencing. To identify alloreactive clones, pre-transplant mixed lymphocyte reaction products were sequenced and then compared with unstimulated pre-transplant donor and recipient T cells. The cohort enrolled under 25 intestinal transplant recipients including one retransplant, and 3 patients lacking pretransplant specimens were excluded. A peak of at least 4% donor T cells among recipient peripheral blood mononuclear cells was the definition used for donor T cell macrochimerism. Rather than going through the commercial service, samples from a few later patients were sequenced in-house on an Illumina MiSeq and processed with MiXCR.

What the authors observed across the whole study: Early after transplant, declines in HvG clones were associated with peak levels of circulating GvH clones. GvH clones were found in recipient bone marrow, and some of the GvH clones appeared earlier in ileal mucosa or blood, which is consistent with an intestinal mucosal origin. The relatively low number and heterogeneity of intestinal transplant patients limited the conclusions. High GvH to HvG T cell clonal ratios were observed in the allografts of patients with donor T cell macrochimerism.

V loses 4 bases, J loses 3 bases, and the germline ends lie 13 bases apart. From the cysteine up to the phenylalanine, the CDR3 has a length of 14 residues. Only the CDR3 region is kept as DNA, spanning 42 bases read in frame from base 1. Taken from the germline V gene, the CDR1 and CDR2 loops are SGHRS and YFSETQ. This clone is a singleton in its sample. The target of this receptor is not known. No base quality values were provided; no much bigger clone lies one nucleotide off. Library preparation was by the immunoSEQ multiplex PCR assay. For most patients, genomic DNA was isolated using the Qiagen DNeasy Blood and Tissue Kit and was shipped frozen to Adaptive Biotechnologies for TCR sequencing. Adaptive Biotechnologies carried out high-throughput TCR-beta CDR3 sequencing of genomic DNA for most patients. The study's own analysis went as follows. TCR sequencing data for approximately 19 patients were retrieved from Adaptive's ImmunoSEQ software; a few other patients were processed with MiXCR and VDJtools. To correct CD4 versus CD8 sorting errors, sequences present in both subsets at a frequency ratio below 5:1 were removed. CDR3 nucleotide sequences shared between donor and recipient were removed because their origin could not be assigned. To count as alloreactive, a clone needed at least 2-fold expansion over unstimulated cells and a minimum CFSE-low frequency of 0.002% (template counts) or 0.001% (read counts). A clone was considered mappable if detected in the sequenced pre-transplant spleen, lymph node, or MLR CFSE-low populations of the donor or recipient. Cumulative frequency of alloreactive clones was calculated as a percentage of all sequences weighted by copy number. TCRdb re-hosts the immuneACCESS table, in-frame sequences only. Its copies lack some clones; in the studies checked, an unresolved V gene accounts for under half of them, and the cause for the rest is not known. The DNA was the basis for D and trimming; V, J and clone size are from that table. The sample table shows 85,000 to 130,000 clones, and more than 85% are seen once. Jointly, the top ten make up over 0.7% of the sample.

In the paper's terms, the time point label means: cells obtained before transplantation from donor or recipient. CD3+CD4+ and CD3+CD8+ populations were FACS-sorted from unstimulated pre-transplant donor and recipient cells taken from spleen or lymph nodes. The receptor was isolated from a human donor who received an intestinal transplant. This receptor chain uses TRBV5-1 and TRBJ2-5, with a tentative D call of TRBD1 or TRBD2, each matching 5 bases. The sequencing used unstimulated CD4+ T cells sorted from spleen or lymph node cells, collected before intestinal transplant. The CDR3 here reads CASSLGTDKETQYF. The nucleotide sequence reads as follows: TGCGCCAGCAGCCTAGGGACGGATAAAGAGACCCAGTACTTC. When the CDR3 is completed using the reference TRBV5-1 and TRBJ2-5 genes on either side, the full variable domain is KAGVTQTPRYLIKTRGQQVTLSCSPISGHRSVSWYQQTPGQGLQFLFEYFSETQRNKGNFPGRFSGRQFSNSRSEMNVSTLELGDSALYLCASSLGTDKETQYFGPGTRLLVL.